The 30 T cell receptor beta chains in this list originate from one sample, sequenced in a study of cytomegalovirus exposure and HLA in healthy donors (TCRdb year 2017). Preparation of the library involved the immunoSEQ multiplex PCR assay. For the multiplex PCR, a mixture combining 60 forward primers for TCR Vbeta segments and 13 reverse primers for TCR Jbeta segments was used. The table comes from immuneACCESS by way of TCRdb, which keeps in-frame sequences with V and J called. Part of the clones is missing from these tables; in studies checked, under half for an unresolved V gene and the rest for unknown reasons. In all, the sample holds a few hundred thousand clones, and 65% to 90% of those were seen once. Just over 1.4% of the sample lies in the top ten. Specimen: PBMCs. The source is a girl between 10 and 17 years old in good health and CMV-seronegative.

V is TRBV19 and J is TRBJ2-7; D uncertain. V was clipped by 3 bases and J by 5 bases, with 11 bases between them. The CDR3 is made up of 13 amino acids. Germline assignment: CDR1 LNHDA and CDR2 SQIVND (reference sequence). In DNA form, the CDR3 reads TGTGCCAGTAGTATGGGTAGCCTGAACGAGCAGTACTTC. Translation: CASSMGSLNEQYF.

Note on this clone: This sequence may be a read error, since a much larger clone differs from it by one base. The sample contains more than one DNA sequence encoding this CDR3. This sequence joins TRBV28 and TRBJ1-1; D uncertain. V lost 6 bases and J lost 1, with 9 bases in between. Per germline, CDR1 MDHEN and CDR2 SYDVKM. This CDR3 is 13 amino acids long. CDR3 sequence: CASSLSGNTEAFF. In DNA form, the CDR3 reads TGTGCCAGCAGCCTCTCAGGGAACACTGAAGCTTTCTTT.

This chain joins TRBV30 and TRBJ1-1; D remains unclear. Trimming took off 4 bases at V and 3 bases at J, with 6 bases between the two ends. This CDR3 is built from 11 residues. CDR1 GTSNPN and CDR2 SVGIG come from the germline V gene (reference sequence). The CDR3 region has the DNA TGTGCCTGGACCCCGTACACTGAAGCTTTCTTT. Its protein product is CAWTPYTEAFF.

Concerning this clone itself: Other DNA sequences in the same sample also yield this CDR3. The chain recombines TRBV6-1 with TRBJ2-3; D ambiguous. V was cut by 5 bases and J by 0 bases, with 12 bases left in between. CDR3 length equals 15 residues. Germline V lookup: CDR1 MNHNS, CDR2 SASEGT. The DNA for the CDR3 is TGTGCCAGCAGTCCGCCCCCGGTCAGCACAGATACGCAGTATTTT. It encodes CASSPPPVSTDTQYF.

The J gene is TRBJ2-7, the V gene TRBV5-7, with TRBD1 matching 10 bases. TRBV5-7 is an open reading frame whose function is uncertain. V lost 5 bases to trimming and J lost 2 bases; unmatched junction nucleotides: 4. This CDR3 is built from 14 residues. As DNA, the CDR3 is TGTGCCAGCAGGCCGGACAGGGGGGCCTACGAGCAGTACTTC. Translated, it gives CASRPDRGAYEQYF.

This clone was recorded only once. The V call is TRBV13, the J call TRBJ1-2; a possible D gene is TRBD1 (6 bases). Trimming cost V 5 bases and J 10 bases, with 17 bases left between them. Germline V lookup: CDR1 PRHDT, CDR2 FYEKMQ (reference sequence). CDR3 length: 13 amino acids. CDR3 bases: TGTGCCAGCAGCACAGGGCACAGGGAAGACTACACCTTC. Translated: CASSTGHREDYTF.

The chain combines TRBV27 with TRBJ2-7, with 13 bases matching TRBD2. In germline, CDR1 is MNHEY, CDR2 SMNVEV (reference sequence). V dropped 2 bases and J dropped 2; count of bases not matched to a gene: 12. The CDR3 has 19 amino acids. The CDR3 spells CASSLLSTSGRLHAYEQYF. DNA of the CDR3: TGTGCCAGCAGTTTACTTTCGACTAGCGGGAGGCTCCACGCCTACGAGCAGTACTTC.

The chain carries TRBV5-8 and TRBJ2-3; 7 bases agree with TRBD1. The trim removed 5 bases at V and 5 bases at J, leaving 8 bases unmatched. This CDR3 comprises 14 residues. CDR1 is SGHTS, CDR2 YDEGEE, per germline. The DNA of the CDR3 is TGTGCCAGCAGTTGGGGACAGATTAAAGATACGCAGTATTTT. It specifies CASSWGQIKDTQYF. Using reference TRBV5-8 and TRBJ2-3 for the parts outside the CDR3, the full variable domain is EAGVTQSPTHLIKTRGQQATLRCSPISGHTSVYWYQQALGLGLQFLLWYDEGEERNRGNFPPRFSGRQFPNYSSELNVNALELEDSALYLCASSWGQIKDTQYFGPGTRLTVL.

This clone has ten or more counts. This chain uses TRBV6-5 with TRBJ2-2; 11 bases are a match to TRBD2. V was clipped by 2 bases and J by 6 bases; unmatched bases: 2. This CDR3 comprises 15 residues. Looked up from germline, CDR1 is MNHEY and CDR2 is SVGAGI. The CDR3 sequence is CASSYVAGGPGELFF. As DNA, the CDR3 is TGTGCCAGCAGTTACGTAGCGGGGGGGCCCGGGGAGCTGTTTTTT.

The genes are TRBV2 and TRBJ2-3, with D hard to call. Germline V gene data show CDR1 as SNHLY and CDR2 as FYNNEI. The ends were cut back, 7 bases at V and 2 bases at J, with 22 bases in the middle. The CDR3 totals 17 residues. The DNA for the CDR3 is TGTGCCAGCACTCCCTTAACGAGACTTGTACCCACAGATACGCAGTATTTT. This encodes CASTPLTRLVPTDTQYF.

The CDR3 sequence: CAISEPGTDTQYF. The CDR3 DNA reads as TGTGCCATCAGTGAGCCCGGGACAGATACGCAGTATTTT. The rearrangement joins TRBV10-3 to TRBJ2-3; D call uncertain. The CDR3 loop spans 13 amino acids. The germline V gene encodes CDR1 ENHRY and CDR2 SYGVKD. V was pared by 2 bases and J by 3 bases, with 6 bases between.

This chain links TRBV6-5 with TRBJ1-1; the D gene is possibly TRBD1 (6 bases). The germline V gene has CDR1 MNHEY and CDR2 SVGAGI. Trimming took off 6 bases at V and 7 bases at J, with 18 bases between the two ends. This CDR3 contains 14 residues. The CDR3 sequence: CASRNRDLGGEAFF. The CDR3 DNA reads as TGTGCCAGCAGAAACAGGGATCTTGGGGGTGAAGCTTTCTTT.

J is TRBJ2-1 and V is TRBV5-1; 7 bases are shared with TRBD1. V lost 1 base to trimming and J lost 9 bases; unmatched junction nucleotides: 1. CDR3 length: 12 amino acids. In germline, CDR1 is SGHRS, CDR2 YFSETQ. CDR3 sequence: CASSLSGGEQFF. CDR3 bases: TGCGCCAGCAGCTTGTCAGGGGGTGAGCAGTTCTTC.

This clone was seen only once. This rearrangement joins TRBV6-5 to TRBJ2-3, with 8 positions matching TRBD2. CDR1 MNHEY and CDR2 SVGAGI come from the germline V gene. J was trimmed by 1 base and V by 4 bases; bases with no gene match: 4. The CDR3 spans 15 residues. In nucleotides, the CDR3 is TGTGCCAGCAGTTCTCCGGGGGGGGGCACAGATACGCAGTATTTT. It codes for CASSSPGGGTDTQYF.

The chain has TRBV28 and TRBJ2-4, with D unclear. The ends were cut back, 7 bases at V and 7 bases at J, with 11 bases in the middle. The CDR3 is made up of 12 amino acids. CDR1 MDHEN and CDR2 SYDVKM come from the germline V gene. The CDR3 loop reads CASNSNTNIQYF. CDR3 nucleotides: TGTGCCAGCAATTCTAATACTAACATTCAGTACTTC.

This clone has just a few counts. The chain is built from TRBV27 and TRBJ2-1; D gene ambiguous. Germline V gene data show CDR1 as MNHEY and CDR2 as SMNVEV (reference sequence). V was shortened by 6 bases and J by 2 bases, with 11 bases between the two germline ends. The CDR3 covers 14 residues. CDR3 loop: CASRRTATYNEQFF. The CDR3 nucleotides are TGTGCCAGCAGACGCACAGCAACCTACAATGAGCAGTTCTTC.

This clone has just one count. The J gene is TRBJ2-2, the V gene TRBV6-1, with 7 bases lining up with TRBD2. From germline, CDR1 is MNHNS and CDR2 SASEGT. CDR3 length: 13 amino acids. V shed 8 bases, J shed 5 bases, and the junction held 5 bases outside the gene matches. The CDR3 bases are TGTGCCAGCGGAGCGGGAAGGACCGGGGAGCTGTTTTTT. Its translation: CASGAGRTGELFF.

The chain has TRBV27 and TRBJ2-7, with 10 positions matching TRBD2. Germline CDR1 reads MNHEY; CDR2 reads SMNVEV (reference sequence). The CDR3 sequence is 15 residues long. With V trimmed by 7 bases and J by 2 bases, 8 bases remained unmatched. CDR3: CASIATLAGAYEQYF. The CDR3 nucleotides read TGTGCCAGCATCGCCACCCTAGCGGGAGCCTACGAGCAGTACTTC.

This chain links TRBV6-1 with TRBJ2-2; 8 nucleotides match TRBD1. The trim removed 5 bases at V and 5 bases at J, leaving 4 bases unmatched. CDR1 and CDR2 from the germline V gene are MNHNS and SASEGT. The CDR3 sequence is 14 residues long. The CDR3 here is CASSRTGRTGELFF. The CDR3 region has the DNA TGTGCCAGCAGTCGGACAGGGCGGACCGGGGAGCTGTTTTTT.

The V gene is TRBV18, the J gene TRBJ1-3; D unresolved. Trimming took 5 bases from V and 4 from J, leaving 9 bases between them. The germline CDR1 and CDR2 sequences are KGHSH and LQKENI. The CDR3 runs 13 residues. CDR3: CASSSAEGNTIYF. The DNA of the CDR3 is TGTGCCAGCTCAAGCGCAGAAGGAAACACCATATATTTT.

This clone was detected a few times. The chain employs TRBV27 and TRBJ2-7; TRBD2 aligns across 7 bases. V shed 6 bases and J 0 bases; nucleotides not matched to a gene: 14. The CDR3 is 17 amino acids. Germline-derived CDR1 and CDR2 are MNHEY and SMNVEV (reference sequence). CDR3 amino acids: CASSPEYPGGNSYEQYF. CDR3 nucleotide sequence: TGTGCCAGCAGCCCGGAATATCCCGGGGGGAACTCCTACGAGCAGTACTTC.

This sequence joins TRBV6-4 and TRBJ1-1, with D tentatively TRBD1 (6 bases). V gave up 7 bases and J gave up 4 bases, with 16 bases separating them. Germline V gene sequence: CDR1 MRHNA, CDR2 SNTAGT. The CDR3 has 14 amino acids. Here the CDR3 reads CASKQGRDATEAFF. CDR3 coding DNA: TGTGCCAGCAAACAGGGCAGGGACGCCACTGAAGCTTTCTTT.

The CDR3 protein is CASSLVSGSSTDTQYF. The DNA of the CDR3 is TGTGCCAGCAGCTTAGTTTCAGGATCTAGCACAGATACGCAGTATTTT. This sequence joins TRBV7-8 and TRBJ2-3; D not resolved. V lost 1 base and J 0 bases, leaving 11 bases between the germline ends. CDR1 is SGHVS and CDR2 is FQNEAQ in the germline V gene. The CDR3 has 16 residues.

This chain links TRBV27 with TRBJ2-1; D possibly corresponds to TRBD1 (6 bases). V was shortened by 0 bases and J by 3 bases, with 12 bases between the two germline ends. This CDR3 contains 16 residues. Looked up from germline, CDR1 is MNHEY and CDR2 is SMNVEV (reference sequence). The chain's CDR3 is CASSLSAGQFYNEQFF. The CDR3 DNA sequence: TGTGCCAGCAGTTTATCCGCCGGACAGTTCTACAATGAGCAGTTCTTC.

This chain joins TRBV30 and TRBJ1-4; 10 positions agree with TRBD1. The V and J ends lost 3 bases and 2 bases, in that order; junction bases with no gene match: 9. This CDR3 has 17 residues. Germline-derived CDR1 and CDR2 are GTSNPN and SVGIG (reference sequence). CDR3 coding DNA: TGTGCCTGGAGCGCGACAGGGGGCCTAATGACTAATGAAAAACTGTTTTTT. This encodes CAWSATGGLMTNEKLFF.

The sample holds a few counts of this clone. The V gene is TRBV2, the J gene TRBJ2-1, with D uncertain. Trimming pared 7 bases from V and 4 bases from J, leaving 11 bases between. CDR3 length equals 13 residues. Germline V gene sequence: CDR1 SNHLY, CDR2 FYNNEI. The CDR3 region is CASNYRGYNEQFF. The CDR3 DNA sequence: TGTGCCAGCAATTACCGCGGTTACAATGAGCAGTTCTTC.

The gene calls are TRBV6-6 and TRBJ1-4, with 9 bases matching TRBD1. There are 16 residues in the CDR3. Germline assignment: CDR1 MNHNY and CDR2 SVGAGI (reference sequence). Trimming removed 5 bases from V and 8 bases from J; junction bases left unmatched: 12. The CDR3 DNA follows: TGTGCCAGCAGTCAACACAGGGGGCAACCCAGCGAAAAACTGTTTTTT. It codes for CASSQHRGQPSEKLFF.

The chain employs TRBV11-2 and TRBJ2-7; tentatively, D is TRBD2 (5 bases). This CDR3 is 13 amino acids long. Trimming pared 5 bases from V and 9 bases from J, leaving 17 bases between. Germline V lookup: CDR1 SGHAT, CDR2 FQNNGV. CDR3 sequence (DNA): TGTGCCAGCAGCGAGAGACGGGGTAGTGGGCAGTACTTC. Protein: CASSERRGSGQYF. Using reference TRBV11-2 and TRBJ2-7 for the parts outside the CDR3, the full variable domain is EAGVAQSPRYKIIEKRQSVAFWCNPISGHATLYWYQQILGQGPKLLIQFQNNGVVDDSQLPKDRFSAERLKGVDSTLKIQPAKLEDSAVYLCASSERRGSGQYFGPGTRLTVT.

The chain carries TRBV7-2 and TRBJ1-6; D perhaps matches TRBD1 (5 bases). The CDR3 length is 14 residues. CDR1 and CDR2 (germline): SGHTA, FQGNSA. Trimming removed 3 bases at V and 6 bases at J, with 9 bases between. The CDR3: CASSFGQINSPLHF. The CDR3 DNA is TGTGCCAGCAGCTTTGGACAAATTAATTCACCCCTCCACTTT.

CDR3 loop: CASSFQGRGETQYF. In DNA, the CDR3 is TGTGCCAGCAGCTTCCAGGGACGGGGGGAGACCCAGTACTTC. V gene TRBV5-4 combines with J gene TRBJ2-5; D might be TRBD2 (6 bases). Trimming removed 2 bases at V and 5 bases at J, with 13 bases between. Germline V gene data show CDR1 as SGHNT and CDR2 as YYREEE (reference sequence). CDR3 size: 14 residues. Full variable domain (missing parts from reference TRBV5-4 and TRBJ2-5): ETGVTQSPTHLIKTRGQQVTLRCSSQSGHNTVSWYQQALGQGPQFIFQYYREEENGRGNFPPRFSGLQFPNYSSELNVNALELDDSALYLCASSFQGRGETQYFGPGTRLLVL.